These 23 T cell receptor beta chains were sequenced from one sample in a study of blood T cell repertoires in COVID-19. The table came from immunoSEQ multiplex PCR; TCRdb's copy has only in-frame clones and leaves some out. The table has 130,000 or so clones, over 75% seen once; the top ten hold more than 2%. Input material: peripheral blood. These receptors all come from a man between 65 and 85 years old with active COVID-19.

In its sample, this clone was seen once. V and J are TRBV5-4 and TRBJ2-3; 8 bases align to TRBD2. CDR1 is SGHNT and CDR2 is YYREEE in the germline V gene (reference sequence). This CDR3 is 17 amino acids long. J gave up 3 bases and V 1 base, and 10 bases lay outside the gene matches. The chain's CDR3 is CASSLSLITSGTDTQYF. The DNA for the CDR3 is TGTGCCAGCAGCTTGTCGTTGATAACTAGCGGAACAGATACGCAGTATTTT.

The chain carries TRBV5-1 and TRBJ2-7; 8 bases are a match to TRBD1. With V trimmed by 4 bases and J by 1 base, 4 bases remained unmatched. The CDR3 covers 14 residues. CDR1 SGHRS and CDR2 YFSETQ come from the germline V gene. DNA of the CDR3: TGCGCCAGCAGCACCCGACAGGGGTCCTACGAGCAGTACTTC. It translates to CASSTRQGSYEQYF.

The rearrangement joins TRBV9 to TRBJ2-7, with 7 bases aligning to TRBD1. Germline values: CDR1 SGDLS, CDR2 YYNGEE. J gave up 5 bases and V 3 bases, and 8 bases lay outside the gene matches. The CDR3 totals 14 residues. Here the CDR3 DNA reads TGTGCCAGCAGCGGACAGGGAACCATCCACGAGCAGTACTTC. This encodes CASSGQGTIHEQYF.

The CDR3 DNA sequence: TGTGCCAGTAGTATAGCGGGGAACACCGGGGAGCTGTTTTTT. Residues: CASSIAGNTGELFF. This chain connects TRBV19 to TRBJ2-2, with unresolved D. CDR1 LNHDA and CDR2 SQIVND come from the germline V gene (reference sequence). This CDR3 spans 14 amino acids. Trimming shortened V by 1 base and J by 1 base, and 4 bases separated the two germline ends.

The chain combines TRBV7-3 with TRBJ2-1; tentative D call: TRBD2 (6 bases). The CDR3 sequence is 18 residues long. Trimming removed 2 bases from V and 0 bases from J, with 17 bases in between. Germline CDR1 reads SGHTA; CDR2 reads FQGTGA. The CDR3 loop is CASSLRAWGVGSYNEQFF. In DNA, the CDR3 is TGTGCCAGCAGCTTACGGGCTTGGGGGGTCGGCTCCTACAATGAGCAGTTCTTC.

This chain links TRBV12-3 or TRBV12-4 with TRBJ2-7; D remains ambiguous. This CDR3 spans 13 amino acids. V was pared by 3 bases and J by 4 bases, with 10 bases between. Here the CDR3 reads CASSFWRIYEQYF. The CDR3, as DNA: TGTGCCAGCAGTTTCTGGCGGATTTACGAGCAGTACTTC.

The chain joins TRBV28 to TRBJ1-1; TRBD1 aligns across 9 bases. CDR1 and CDR2 (germline): MDHEN, SYDVKM. CDR3 size: 12 residues. The CDR3 DNA follows: TGTGCTACTATGAAGGGGACAGGGAAAGCTTTCTTT. Protein sequence: CATMKGTGKAFF.

The chain has TRBV2 and TRBJ2-7; 9 positions match TRBD2. The germline gives CDR1 SNHLY, CDR2 FYNNEI. CDR3 length equals 16 residues. The J segment lost 3 bases and the V segment lost 7 bases, leaving 13 bases of the junction unmatched. CDR3 DNA sequence: TGTGCCAGCACCGTGCCCGGTAGCGGGAGAGGCTACGAGCAGTACTTC. It codes for CASTVPGSGRGYEQYF.

The V and J genes are TRBV5-1 and TRBJ1-1, with D possibly being TRBD1 (5 bases). Trimming removed 0 bases from V and 5 bases from J, with 11 bases in between. CDR1 is SGHRS, CDR2 YFSETQ, per germline. There are 14 residues in the CDR3. CDR3 protein: CASSLVGAKTEAFF. The DNA for the CDR3 is TGCGCCAGCAGCTTGGTAGGGGCAAAGACTGAAGCTTTCTTT.

The rearrangement links TRBV11-2 to TRBJ2-7, with a tentative D call TRBD1 (5 bases). The ends were cut back, 5 bases at V and 4 bases at J, with 15 bases in the middle. Germline assignment: CDR1 SGHAT and CDR2 FQNNGV. The CDR3 runs to 14 residues. CDR3 amino acids: CASSPSGRAYEQYF. The CDR3 bases are TGTGCCAGCAGCCCCTCCGGCAGGGCATACGAGCAGTACTTC. The whole variable domain, remainder taken from reference TRBV11-2 and TRBJ2-7, is EAGVAQSPRYKIIEKRQSVAFWCNPISGHATLYWYQQILGQGPKLLIQFQNNGVVDDSQLPKDRFSAERLKGVDSTLKIQPAKLEDSAVYLCASSPSGRAYEQYFGPGTRLTVT.

This clone was picked up one time. The chain carries TRBV30 and TRBJ2-2, with a tentative D call TRBD1 (5 bases). Looked up from germline, CDR1 is GTSNPN and CDR2 is SVGIG (reference sequence). The CDR3 runs to 16 residues. V dropped 2 bases and J dropped 5 bases, with 18 bases sitting between them. CDR3 bases: TGTGCCTGGAGTCGCGTCCGGCCTGGGGCTACCGGGGAGCTGTTTTTT. This sequence encodes CAWSRVRPGATGELFF. Full variable domain (missing parts from reference TRBV30 and TRBJ2-2): SQTIHQWPATLVQPVGSPLSLECTVEGTSNPNLYWYRQAAGRGLQLLFYSVGIGQISSEVPQNLSASRPQDRQFILSSKKLLLSDSGFYLCAWSRVRPGATGELFFGEGSRLTVL.

J is TRBJ2-5 and V is TRBV12-3 or TRBV12-4; D gene uncertain. V lost 3 bases and J lost 7, with 9 bases in between. The CDR3 totals 12 residues. The CDR3 reads CASSFRRGTQYF. The CDR3 DNA reads as TGTGCCAGCAGTTTTAGGAGAGGGACCCAGTACTTC.

This chain joins TRBV6-2 or TRBV6-3 and TRBJ2-2, with 9 bases identical to TRBD2. CDR3 length equals 16 residues. The V segment lost 6 bases and the J segment 4 bases; nucleotides outside the gene matches: 9. From germline, CDR1 is MNHEY and CDR2 SVGEGT. The CDR3 bases are TGTGCCAGCAGCGAACTTCGTAGCGGGAGCACCGGGGAGCTGTTTTTT. Protein product: CASSELRSGSTGELFF.

This clone was picked up a small number of times. One end of the junction fails to match germline, which may point to a read error. The chain has TRBV7-7 and TRBJ2-2; 7 bases agree with TRBD2. The CDR3 has 14 amino acids. Germline V gene sequence: CDR1 SSHAT, CDR2 FNYEAQ (reference sequence). CDR3 sequence reads: CASSLASGLGELFF. CDR3 bases: TGTGCTAGCAGCTTAGCTAGCGGTTTGGGGGAGCTGTTTTTT.

As DNA, the CDR3 is TGTGCCAGCAGCCCAACGGGACTAGTAAGCGATGAGCAGTTCTTC. The encoded protein is CASSPTGLVSDEQFF. This sequence joins TRBV3-1 (or the pseudogene TRBV3-2) and TRBJ2-1; 8 bases line up with TRBD2. The CDR3 runs 15 residues. With 4 bases clipped from V and 8 bases from J, the junction kept 10 bases outside the gene matches. CDR1 is LGHDT and CDR2 is YNNKEL in the germline V gene (reference sequence).

The V call is TRBV27, the J call TRBJ2-3; 12 positions match TRBD2. The CDR3 covers 15 residues. Per germline, CDR1 MNHEY and CDR2 SMNVEV (reference sequence). V was clipped by 5 bases and J by 4 bases; unmatched bases: 4. The DNA of the CDR3 is TGTGCCAGCAGTCGAGCTAGCGGGAGGGCAGATACGCAGTATTTT. Protein sequence: CASSRASGRADTQYF.

V and J are TRBV12-3 or TRBV12-4 and TRBJ2-7, with 8 bases lining up with TRBD2. The CDR3 runs to 13 residues. Trimming at V came to 6 bases and at J to 6 bases, leaving 7 bases not matched to a gene. The CDR3 DNA follows: TGTGCCAGCAGCCTCGGGGGGGAACTCGAGCAGTACTTC. Encoded protein: CASSLGGELEQYF.

The gene calls are TRBV12-3 or TRBV12-4 and TRBJ2-6; weak D call: TRBD2 (5 bases). Trimming shortened V by 6 bases and J by 4 bases, and 7 bases separated the two germline ends. This CDR3 contains 13 residues. As DNA, the CDR3 is TGTGCCAGCAGGCCGGGGGGGGCCAACGTCCTGACTTTC. The encoded protein is CASRPGGANVLTF.

The rearrangement uses TRBV12-3 or TRBV12-4 and TRBJ1-1, with 8 bases identical to TRBD1. The CDR3 loop spans 13 amino acids. J was trimmed by 3 bases and V by 9 bases; bases with no gene match: 6. CDR3 nucleotide sequence: TGTGCCAGTCGACAGGGGCGGGACACTGAAGCTTTCTTT. Amino acids: CASRQGRDTEAFF.

This chain links TRBV14 with TRBJ2-1, with D possibly TRBD1 on 5 matching bases. The CDR3 is 17 residues long. Germline CDR1 reads SGHDN; CDR2 reads FVKESK. V lost 0 bases to trimming and J lost 8 bases, with 20 bases between them. The CDR3 nucleotides are TGTGCCAGCAGCCAAGATAGGGGCCACGGGCTTTCCTATGAGCAGTTCTTC. The encoded protein is CASSQDRGHGLSYEQFF.

This chain links TRBV15 with TRBJ2-4; D gene unclear. V lost 3 bases, J lost 4 bases, and 4 bases lay in between. CDR1 LNHNV and CDR2 YYDKDF come from the germline V gene (reference sequence). This CDR3 contains 12 residues. CDR3 DNA: TGTGCCACCAGCAGCAGTAAAAACATTCAGTACTTC. Translating gives CATSSSKNIQYF.

The V gene is TRBV12-5, the J gene TRBJ1-3; a possible D gene is TRBD1 (6 bases). Per germline, CDR1 LGHNT and CDR2 FRNRAP. The V end lost 5 bases, the J end lost 0 bases, and 11 bases lay between the germline ends. The CDR3 extends over 15 amino acids. CDR3 protein: CASGLGDTSGNTIYF. The CDR3 DNA is TGTGCTAGTGGTCTTGGGGACACCTCTGGAAACACCATATATTTT. Using reference TRBV12-5 and TRBJ1-3 for the parts outside the CDR3, the full variable domain is DARVTQTPRHKVTEMGQEVTMRCQPILGHNTVFWYRQTMMQGLELLAYFRNRAPLDDSGMPKDRFSAEMPDATLATLKIQPSEPRDSAVYFCASGLGDTSGNTIYFGEGSWLTVV.

This chain links TRBV28 with TRBJ1-1; the match to TRBD1 covers 7 bases. Unmatched junction bases numbered 2, after V lost 6 bases and J lost 4 bases. Germline CDR1 reads MDHEN; CDR2 reads SYDVKM. The CDR3 contains 12 residues. The CDR3 DNA sequence: TGTGCCAGCAGGTCAGGGGGCACTGAAGCTTTCTTT. It codes for CASRSGGTEAFF. Filled out from reference TRBV28 and TRBJ1-1, the complete variable domain reads DVKVTQSSRYLVKRTGEKVFLECVQDMDHENMFWYRQDPGLGLRLIYFSYDVKMKEKGDIPEGYSVSREKKERFSLILESASTNQTSMYLCASRSGGTEAFFGQGTRLTVV.